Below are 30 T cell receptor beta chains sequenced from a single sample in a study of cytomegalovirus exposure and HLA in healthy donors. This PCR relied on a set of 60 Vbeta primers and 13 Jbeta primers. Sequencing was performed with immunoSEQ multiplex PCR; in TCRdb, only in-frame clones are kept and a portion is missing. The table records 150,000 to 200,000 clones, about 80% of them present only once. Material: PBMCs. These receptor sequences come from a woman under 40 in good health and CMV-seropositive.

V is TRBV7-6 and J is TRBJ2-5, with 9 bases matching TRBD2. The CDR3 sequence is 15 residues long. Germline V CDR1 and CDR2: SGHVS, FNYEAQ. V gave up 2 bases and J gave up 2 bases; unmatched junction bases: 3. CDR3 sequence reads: CASSLTSGLQETQYF. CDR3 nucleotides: TGTGCCAGCAGCTTAACTAGCGGGTTACAAGAGACCCAGTACTTC.

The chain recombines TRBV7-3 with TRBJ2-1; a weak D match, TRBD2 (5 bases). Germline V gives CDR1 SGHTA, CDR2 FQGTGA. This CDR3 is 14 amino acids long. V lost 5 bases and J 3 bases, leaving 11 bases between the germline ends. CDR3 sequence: CASSPTRDYNEQFF. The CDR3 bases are TGTGCCAGCAGCCCTACCCGGGACTACAATGAGCAGTTCTTC.

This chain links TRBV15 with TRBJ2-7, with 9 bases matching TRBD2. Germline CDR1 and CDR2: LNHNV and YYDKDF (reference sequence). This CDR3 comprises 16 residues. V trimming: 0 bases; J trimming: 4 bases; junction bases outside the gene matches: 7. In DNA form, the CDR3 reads TGTGCCACCAGCAGAGATCGGGCTAGCGGGATGTACGAGCAGTACTTC. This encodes CATSRDRASGMYEQYF.

CDR3 nucleotides: TGTGCCATCAATACGGGACTAGCGGGACTAACAAATGAGCAGTTCTTC. It encodes CAINTGLAGLTNEQFF. V usage is TRBV10-3 and J usage is TRBJ2-1, with 13 bases aligning to TRBD2. CDR3 size: 16 residues. CDR1 is ENHRY and CDR2 is SYGVKD in the germline V gene. V lost 7 bases, J lost 7 bases, and 10 bases stayed unmatched.

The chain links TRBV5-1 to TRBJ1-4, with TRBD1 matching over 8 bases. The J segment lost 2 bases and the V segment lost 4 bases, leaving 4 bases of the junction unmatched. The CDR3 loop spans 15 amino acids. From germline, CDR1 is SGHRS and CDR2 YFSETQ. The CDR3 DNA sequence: TGCGCCAGCAGCGGGCAGGGGGCCACTAATGAAAAACTGTTTTTT. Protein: CASSGQGATNEKLFF.

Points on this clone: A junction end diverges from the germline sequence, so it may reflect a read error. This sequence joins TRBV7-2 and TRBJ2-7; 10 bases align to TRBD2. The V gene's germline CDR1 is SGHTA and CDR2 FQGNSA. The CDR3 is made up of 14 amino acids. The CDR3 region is CASSLAGASGEQYF. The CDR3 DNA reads TGTGCCAGCAGCCTAGCGGGAGCCTCGGGGGAGCAGTACTTC.

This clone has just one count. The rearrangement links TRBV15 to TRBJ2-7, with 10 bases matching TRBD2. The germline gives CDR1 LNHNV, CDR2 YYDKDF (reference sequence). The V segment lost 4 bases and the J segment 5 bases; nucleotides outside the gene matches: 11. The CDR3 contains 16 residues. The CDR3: CATSNPWSGRGHEQYF. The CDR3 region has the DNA TGTGCCACCAGCAACCCGTGGAGCGGGAGGGGGCACGAGCAGTACTTC.

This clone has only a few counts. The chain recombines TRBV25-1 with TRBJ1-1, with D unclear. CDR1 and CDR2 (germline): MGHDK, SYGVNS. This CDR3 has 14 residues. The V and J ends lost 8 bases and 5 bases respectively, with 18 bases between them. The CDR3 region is CASGREGEGTEAFF. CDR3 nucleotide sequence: TGTGCCAGCGGCCGGGAGGGTGAGGGAACTGAAGCTTTCTTT.

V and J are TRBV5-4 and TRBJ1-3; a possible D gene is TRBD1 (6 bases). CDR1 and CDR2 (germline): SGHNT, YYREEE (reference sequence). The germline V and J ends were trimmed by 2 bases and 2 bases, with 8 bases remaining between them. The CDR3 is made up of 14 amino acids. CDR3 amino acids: CASSFRGAGNTIYF. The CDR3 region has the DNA TGTGCCAGCAGCTTCAGGGGCGCTGGAAACACCATATATTTT.

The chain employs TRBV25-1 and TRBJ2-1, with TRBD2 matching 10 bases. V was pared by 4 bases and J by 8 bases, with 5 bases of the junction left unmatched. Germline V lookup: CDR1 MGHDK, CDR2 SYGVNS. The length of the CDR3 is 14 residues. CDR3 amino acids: CASSASGRVHEQFF. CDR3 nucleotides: TGTGCCAGCAGTGCTAGCGGGAGAGTCCATGAGCAGTTCTTC.

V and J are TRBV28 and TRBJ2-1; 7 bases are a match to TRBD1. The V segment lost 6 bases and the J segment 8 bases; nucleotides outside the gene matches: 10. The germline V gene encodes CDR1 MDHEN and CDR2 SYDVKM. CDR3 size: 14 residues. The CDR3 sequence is CASRRTGLIDEQFF. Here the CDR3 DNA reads TGTGCCAGCAGAAGGACAGGTCTTATCGATGAGCAGTTCTTC.

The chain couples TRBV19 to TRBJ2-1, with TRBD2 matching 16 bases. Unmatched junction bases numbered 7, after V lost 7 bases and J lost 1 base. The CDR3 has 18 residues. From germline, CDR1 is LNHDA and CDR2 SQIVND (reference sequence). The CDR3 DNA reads TGTGCCAGTACCCCGGGACTAGCGGGGGGGGGTTCCTACAATGAGCAGTTCTTC. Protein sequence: CASTPGLAGGGSYNEQFF.

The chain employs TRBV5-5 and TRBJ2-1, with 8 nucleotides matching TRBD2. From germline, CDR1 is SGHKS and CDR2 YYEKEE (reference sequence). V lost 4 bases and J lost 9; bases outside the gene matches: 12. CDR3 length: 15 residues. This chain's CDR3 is CASSPSGSPFGEQFF. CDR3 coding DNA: TGTGCCAGCAGCCCGAGCGGGAGCCCCTTTGGTGAGCAGTTCTTC.

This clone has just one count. The CDR3 nucleotides are TGTGCCAGAAGCTTGGACAGGGATAATCAGCCCCAGCATTTT. It translates to CARSLDRDNQPQHF. The V and J genes are TRBV7-5 and TRBJ1-5; the D call in the table, TRBD1, was not verified against the DNA. TRBV7-5 constitutes a pseudogene. The CDR3 length is 14 residues.

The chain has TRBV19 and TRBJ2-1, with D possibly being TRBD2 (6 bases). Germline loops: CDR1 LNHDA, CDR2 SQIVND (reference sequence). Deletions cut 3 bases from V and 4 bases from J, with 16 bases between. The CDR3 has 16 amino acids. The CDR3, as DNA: TGTGCCAGTAGTATTGGGACTGACACTCCTTACAATGAGCAGTTCTTC. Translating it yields CASSIGTDTPYNEQFF.

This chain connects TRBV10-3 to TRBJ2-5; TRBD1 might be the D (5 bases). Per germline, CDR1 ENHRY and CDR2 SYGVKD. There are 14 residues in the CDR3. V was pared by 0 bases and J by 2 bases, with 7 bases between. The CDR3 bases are TGTGCCATCAGTGAGTCGAGACAGCAAGAGACCCAGTACTTC. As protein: CAISESRQQETQYF.

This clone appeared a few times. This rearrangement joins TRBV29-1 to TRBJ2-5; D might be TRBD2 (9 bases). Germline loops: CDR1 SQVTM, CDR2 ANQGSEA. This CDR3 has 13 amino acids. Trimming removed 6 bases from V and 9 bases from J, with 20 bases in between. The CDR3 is CSVGTGGGGAQYF. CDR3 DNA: TGCAGCGTGGGGACAGGCGGGGGGGGCGCCCAGTACTTC.

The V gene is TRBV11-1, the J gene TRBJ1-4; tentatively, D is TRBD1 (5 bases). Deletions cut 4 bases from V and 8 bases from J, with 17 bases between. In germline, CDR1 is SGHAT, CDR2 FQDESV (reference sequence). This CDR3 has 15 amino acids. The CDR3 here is CASSWGQGLGEKLFF. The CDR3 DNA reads TGTGCCAGCAGCTGGGGCCAGGGATTAGGAGAAAAACTGTTTTTT.

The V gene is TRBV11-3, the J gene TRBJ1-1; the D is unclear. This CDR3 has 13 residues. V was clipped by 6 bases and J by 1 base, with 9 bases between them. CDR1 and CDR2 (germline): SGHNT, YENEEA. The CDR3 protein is CASSSLANTEAFF. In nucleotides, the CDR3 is TGTGCCAGCAGTTCCTTGGCGAACACTGAAGCTTTCTTT.

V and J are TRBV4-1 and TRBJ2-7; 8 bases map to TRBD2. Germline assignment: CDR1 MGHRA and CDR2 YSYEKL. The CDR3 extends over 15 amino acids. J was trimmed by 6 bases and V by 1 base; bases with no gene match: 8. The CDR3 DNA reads TGCGCCAGCAGCCAAGCTGGGACTAGATTTTCCGAGCAGTACTTC. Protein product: CASSQAGTRFSEQYF.

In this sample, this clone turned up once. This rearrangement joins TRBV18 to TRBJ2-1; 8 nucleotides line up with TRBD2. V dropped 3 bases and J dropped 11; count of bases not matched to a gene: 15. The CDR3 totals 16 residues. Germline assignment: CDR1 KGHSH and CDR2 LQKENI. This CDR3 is CASSPPGLGFAIQQFF. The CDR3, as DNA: TGTGCCAGCTCACCCCCGGGACTAGGTTTCGCCATCCAGCAGTTCTTC.

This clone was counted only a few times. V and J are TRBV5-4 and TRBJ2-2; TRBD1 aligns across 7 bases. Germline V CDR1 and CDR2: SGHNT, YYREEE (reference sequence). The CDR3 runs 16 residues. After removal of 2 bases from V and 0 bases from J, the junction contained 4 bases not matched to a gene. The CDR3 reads CASSFYRGSNTGELFF. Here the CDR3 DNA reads TGTGCCAGCAGCTTTTACAGGGGATCGAACACCGGGGAGCTGTTTTTT.

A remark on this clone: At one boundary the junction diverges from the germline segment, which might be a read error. In nucleotides, the CDR3 is TGTGCCAACAGTTTGGCCGGGAATGCCAGGGAGACCCAGTACTTC. Its translation: CANSLAGNARETQYF. The rearrangement uses TRBV28 and TRBJ2-5, with D maybe TRBD2 (5 bases). The germline V gene has CDR1 MDHEN and CDR2 SYDVKM. The CDR3 totals 15 residues.

CDR3: CASSAAGAYTDTQYF. The CDR3 DNA follows: TGTGCCAGCAGTGCCGCGGGAGCGTACACAGATACGCAGTATTTT. This sequence joins TRBV28 and TRBJ2-3; 7 bases line up with TRBD2. V lost 5 bases and J lost 2; bases outside the gene matches: 7. This CDR3 spans 15 amino acids. The germline CDR1 and CDR2 sequences are MDHEN and SYDVKM. The full variable domain, its missing parts supplied by reference TRBV28 and TRBJ2-3, is DVKVTQSSRYLVKRTGEKVFLECVQDMDHENMFWYRQDPGLGLRLIYFSYDVKMKEKGDIPEGYSVSREKKERFSLILESASTNQTSMYLCASSAAGAYTDTQYFGPGTRLTVL.

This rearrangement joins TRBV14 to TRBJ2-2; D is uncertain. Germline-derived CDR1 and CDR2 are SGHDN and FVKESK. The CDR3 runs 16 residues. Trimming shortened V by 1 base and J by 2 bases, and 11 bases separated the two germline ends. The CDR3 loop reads CASSQVAVSNTGELFF. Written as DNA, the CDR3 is TGTGCCAGCAGCCAAGTAGCAGTCTCCAACACCGGGGAGCTGTTTTTT. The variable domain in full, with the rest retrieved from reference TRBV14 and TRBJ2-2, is EAGVTQFPSHSVIEKGQTVTLRCDPISGHDNLYWYRRVMGKEIKFLLHFVKESKQDESGMPNNRFLAERTGGTYSTLKVQPAELEDSGVYFCASSQVAVSNTGELFFGEGSRLTVL.

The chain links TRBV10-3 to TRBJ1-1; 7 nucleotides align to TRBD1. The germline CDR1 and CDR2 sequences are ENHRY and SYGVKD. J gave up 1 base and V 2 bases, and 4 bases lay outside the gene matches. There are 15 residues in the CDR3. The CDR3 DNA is TGTGCCATCAGTGAGCATACAGGGGAGAACACTGAAGCTTTCTTT. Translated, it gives CAISEHTGENTEAFF.

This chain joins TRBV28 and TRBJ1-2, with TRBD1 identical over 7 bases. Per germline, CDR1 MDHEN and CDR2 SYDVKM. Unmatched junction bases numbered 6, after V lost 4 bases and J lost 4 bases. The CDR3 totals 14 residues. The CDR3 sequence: CASSYSGTAYGYTF. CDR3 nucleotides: TGTGCCAGCAGTTACTCCGGGACAGCCTATGGCTACACCTTC.

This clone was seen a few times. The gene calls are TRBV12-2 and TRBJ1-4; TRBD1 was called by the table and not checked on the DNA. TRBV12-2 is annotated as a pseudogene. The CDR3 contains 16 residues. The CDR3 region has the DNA TGTGCAAGTCGCTCCACCGGGACAGGGCGTAATGAAAAACTGTTTTTT. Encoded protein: CASRSTGTGRNEKLFF.

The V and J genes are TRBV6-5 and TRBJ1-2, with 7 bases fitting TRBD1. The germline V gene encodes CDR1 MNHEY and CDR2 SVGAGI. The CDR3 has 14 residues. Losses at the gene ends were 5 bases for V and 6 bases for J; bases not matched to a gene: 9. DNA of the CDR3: TGTGCCAGCAGTGACCCGGGACAGTTGGATGGCTACACCTTC. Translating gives CASSDPGQLDGYTF.

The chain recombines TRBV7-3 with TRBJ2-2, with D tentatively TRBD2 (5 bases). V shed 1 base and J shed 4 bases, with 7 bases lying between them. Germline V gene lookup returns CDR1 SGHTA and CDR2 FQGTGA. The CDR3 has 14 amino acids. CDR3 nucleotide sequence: TGTGCCAGCAGCTTAAGGGAGAGCACCGGGGAGCTGTTTTTT. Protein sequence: CASSLRESTGELFF.